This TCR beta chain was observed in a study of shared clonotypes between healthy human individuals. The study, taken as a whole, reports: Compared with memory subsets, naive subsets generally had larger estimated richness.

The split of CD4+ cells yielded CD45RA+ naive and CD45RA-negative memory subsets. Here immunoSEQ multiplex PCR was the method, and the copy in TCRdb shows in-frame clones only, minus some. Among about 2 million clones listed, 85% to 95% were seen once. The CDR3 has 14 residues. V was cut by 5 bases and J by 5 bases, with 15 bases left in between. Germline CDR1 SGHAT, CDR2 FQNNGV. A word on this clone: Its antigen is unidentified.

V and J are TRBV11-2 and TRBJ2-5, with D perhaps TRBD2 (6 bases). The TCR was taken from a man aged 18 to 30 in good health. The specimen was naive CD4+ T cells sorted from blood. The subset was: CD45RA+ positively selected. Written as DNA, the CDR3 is TGTGCCAGCAGCGACGGGAGCGTGGGGGAGACCCAGTACTTC. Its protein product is CASSDGSVGETQYF.